Listed here is a single T cell receptor (beta chain). The target antigen is unknown. Repertoires were generated with immunoSEQ multiplex PCR, while TCRdb's copy carries only in-frame clones and drops some. This table holds about 120,000 clones, around nine tenths found once. Trimming took 3 bases from V and 1 from J, leaving 10 bases between them. Per germline, CDR1 DFQATT and CDR2 SNEGSKA (reference sequence). This CDR3 region has 14 residues. This sample stems from a study of T cell responses to AZD1222 COVID-19 vaccine. For the study at large: Analysis merged second doses at about 4 or about 12 weeks.

Whole-study results and caveats: Donors were chiefly white British, with a greater number of females, and clonal diversity was perhaps underestimated. Repertoire collection took place solely once the T cell response had peaked. Among spike-specific TCRs, nearly half reportedly target unmutated variant regions.

This chain uses TRBV20-1 with TRBJ1-5; the D gene is possibly TRBD1 (5 bases). The sample here was peripheral blood, taken on day 0 of AZD1222 vaccination. This TCR derives from an adult in good health. CDR3 amino acids: CSASRGSSNQPQHF. The DNA of the CDR3 is TGCAGTGCTAGTCGGGGCTCAAGCAATCAGCCCCAGCATTTT.